The rows below give T cell receptor beta chains drawn from one sample of a study of shared clonotypes between healthy human individuals. The repertoire was sequenced with immunoSEQ multiplex PCR; TCRdb's copy has only in-frame clones and lacks some. Of around 1.9 million clones in the sample, around 95% were seen once. Sequenced input: naive CD8+ T cells from PBMCs. The receptors were gathered from a man between 18 and 29 years old in good health. Some clones in this sample may be carry-over from other donors' samples. Each CDR3 is given with its conserved first and last residue. The D gene is left open where the match is weak. Clone size is stated in some rows and not others, as once, few, many or a class when expanded.

-,TRBV27,-,TRBJ1-5,CASGDWGSGQPQHF
-,TRBV5-1,-,TRBJ2-2,CASSPWTTPVPGGELFF
-,TRBV13,-,TRBJ2-6,CASPLGGANVLTF
-,TRBV28,-,TRBJ2-1,CASRRVGSANNEQFF
-,TRBV7-9,-,TRBJ1-3,CASSIEVRSPGNTIYF
-,TRBV9,-,TRBJ1-2,CASSAPLTWGYTF
-,TRBV14,-,TRBJ2-7,CASSHMTGHEQYF
TRBD1,TRBV28,once,TRBJ2-4,CASRETPGQGAGRNIQYF
TRBD2,TRBV14,-,TRBJ2-7,CASSQAWGGRYSEQYF
-,TRBV7-6,-,TRBJ1-1,CASSRVVGAEAFF
-,TRBV14,-,TRBJ2-2,CASSPWRTGELFF
-,TRBV19,-,TRBJ1-1,CASSQYTEAFF